One sample yielded the 14 T cell receptor beta chains listed below, sequenced in a study of T-cell memory formation after mild COVID-19. TCRdb redid the calling of the 5' RACE reads with MiXCR, one entry per CDR3 protein. The data contain 300,000 to 350,000 distinct CDR3 sequences, over 11% of them seen just once; the ten biggest clones take up roughly a fifth. Sequenced input: PBMCs or a T cell subset sorted from them (not recorded which). The receptor source for this set is a man aged 18 to 29 who had mild COVID-19 (a few samples of this study predate the infection). Cell type and time point are not known.

The rearrangement uses TRBV5-1 and TRBJ2-2; maybe TRBD2 (5 bases). V gave up 7 bases and J gave up 3 bases, with 13 bases separating them. The CDR3 sequence is 14 residues long. CDR1 is SGHRS and CDR2 is YFSETQ in the germline V gene. The CDR3 region has the DNA TGCGCCAGCGCGGGCCAGGCGGACACCGGGGAGCTGTTTTTT. It yields the protein CASAGQADTGELFF.

This clonotype is medium-sized by share. The chain carries TRBV10-3 and TRBJ2-6, with TRBD1 as a possible D gene (5 bases). The CDR3 contains 14 residues. Germline-derived CDR1 and CDR2 are ENHRY and SYGVKD. The germline V and J ends were trimmed by 2 bases and 12 bases, with 14 bases remaining between them. For the CDR3, the DNA is TGTGCCATCAGTGAGCCTAGGGCAGGGTTCGTCCTGACTTTC. Amino acids: CAISEPRAGFVLTF.

This clonotype was seen a handful of times. CDR3 bases: TGTGCCAGCATTCCACAGGGGGGCACTGAAGCTTTCTTT. This codes for CASIPQGGTEAFF. The chain couples TRBV2 to TRBJ1-1; 8 bases line up with TRBD1. V shed 7 bases, J shed 4 bases, and the junction held 5 bases outside the gene matches. In germline, CDR1 is SNHLY, CDR2 FYNNEI. This CDR3 comprises 13 residues.

The chain has TRBV7-9 and TRBJ2-1; D is unclear. Trimming took 5 bases from V and 9 from J, leaving 11 bases between them. CDR3 length equals 12 residues. From germline, CDR1 is SEHNR and CDR2 FQNEAQ (reference sequence). Here the CDR3 reads CASSPETGEQFF. For the CDR3, the DNA is TGTGCCAGCAGCCCCGAGACGGGTGAGCAGTTCTTC.

This clonotype was observed a few times. The chain recombines TRBV6-2 or TRBV6-3 with TRBJ2-7; D is possibly TRBD1 or TRBD2 (5 bases each). Trimming left V 6 bases short and J 4 bases short, with 22 bases between. This CDR3 contains 16 residues. Germline V gene sequence: CDR1 MNHEY, CDR2 SVGEGT. CDR3 loop: CASRQEVPGRQYEQYF. The CDR3 region has the DNA TGTGCCAGCAGACAAGAGGTCCCGGGACGTCAGTACGAGCAGTACTTC.

This clonotype has a count of ten or more. The CDR3 loop reads CASSRTSGVQADTQYF. In nucleotides, the CDR3 is TGTGCCAGCAGTCGGACTAGCGGGGTCCAAGCAGATACGCAGTATTTT. The V call is TRBV12-3 or TRBV12-4, the J call TRBJ2-3; 12 bases fit TRBD2. Trimming removed 5 bases from V and 4 bases from J; junction bases left unmatched: 7. The CDR3 consists of 16 residues.

The chain uses TRBV6-5 and TRBJ1-6; no definite D call. From germline, CDR1 is MNHEY and CDR2 SVGAGI. V was cut by 3 bases and J by 8 bases, with 5 bases left in between. The length of the CDR3 is 12 residues. CDR3 sequence: CASSYPDSPLHF. The CDR3 DNA sequence: TGTGCCAGCAGTTATCCCGATTCACCCCTCCACTTT.

This clonotype was seen only a few times. The chain links TRBV7-2 to TRBJ2-2, with D perhaps TRBD2 (6 bases). V was cut by 5 bases and J by 6 bases, with 13 bases left in between. CDR1 is SGHTA, CDR2 FQGNSA, per germline. The CDR3 has 14 amino acids. The DNA for the CDR3 is TGTGCCAGCAGCCGGCAGGGCGGGGCCGGGGAGCTGTTTTTT. It encodes CASSRQGGAGELFF.

The chain recombines TRBV4-2 with TRBJ1-6; TRBD1 is a possible D gene (6 bases). The CDR3 is 15 residues long. The V gene lost 3 bases and the J gene lost 7 bases, with 13 bases spanning the gap. Germline lookup yields CDR1 LGHNA and CDR2 YNFKEQ. CDR3 in DNA: TGTGCCAGCAGCCATGGGGGGCAAGGCAATTCACCCCTCCACTTT. Its protein is CASSHGGQGNSPLHF.

This rearrangement joins TRBV6-5 to TRBJ2-7, with D possibly TRBD1 on 6 matching bases. The germline V and J ends were trimmed by 8 bases and 3 bases, with 17 bases remaining between them. Germline CDR1 MNHEY, CDR2 SVGAGI. The CDR3 spans 14 residues. The CDR3, as DNA: TGTGCCAGCGGAGAAACGGGACACCGCTACGAGCAGTACTTC. This codes for CASGETGHRYEQYF.

This clonotype was seen many times. This CDR3 reads CASSADLGDYNEQFF. In DNA form, the CDR3 reads TGTGCCAGCAGCGCCGACTTGGGAGATTACAATGAGCAGTTCTTC. This sequence joins TRBV5-4 and TRBJ2-1, with a tentative D call TRBD2 (5 bases). Germline CDR1 is SGHNT and CDR2 is YYREEE (reference sequence). The CDR3 has 15 residues. The V and J ends lost 4 bases and 4 bases respectively, with 15 bases between them.

This chain joins TRBV7-2 and TRBJ2-2; D not resolved. The CDR3 totals 12 residues. The V and J ends lost 3 bases and 6 bases respectively, with 5 bases between them. Looked up from germline, CDR1 is SGHTA and CDR2 is FQGNSA. CDR3 DNA sequence: TGTGCCAGCAGCTTGTTATCCGGGGAGCTGTTTTTT. Its protein is CASSLLSGELFF. The full variable domain, in which reference TRBV7-2 and TRBJ2-2 provide the parts outside the CDR3, is GAGVSQSPSNKVTEKGKDVELRCDPISGHTALYWYRQSLGQGLEFLIYFQGNSAPDKSGLPSDRFSAERTGGSVSTLTIQRTQQEDSAVYLCASSLLSGELFFGEGSRLTVL.

This sequence joins TRBV7-9 and TRBJ2-1; D gene uncertain. Germline CDR1 is SEHNR and CDR2 is FQNEAQ (reference sequence). This CDR3 is built from 13 residues. The V end was cut by 8 bases, the J end by 2 bases, with 10 bases between. The CDR3 is CASYPGTYNEQFF. The CDR3 DNA reads as TGTGCCAGCTACCCCGGTACCTACAATGAGCAGTTCTTC. Full variable domain (rest looked up from reference TRBV7-9 and TRBJ2-1): DTGVSQNPRHKITKRGQNVTFRCDPISEHNRLYWYRQTLGQGPEFLTYFQNEAQLEKSRLLSDRFSAERPKGSFSTLEIQRTEQGDSAMYLCASYPGTYNEQFFGPGTRLTVL.

This chain links TRBV7-7 with TRBJ2-5, with a weak D call TRBD2 (5 bases). V dropped 5 bases and J dropped 5 bases, with 15 bases sitting between them. Looked up from germline, CDR1 is SSHAT and CDR2 is FNYEAQ (reference sequence). The CDR3 loop spans 14 amino acids. The CDR3 is CASSPTGMLETQYF. CDR3 DNA sequence: TGTGCCAGCAGCCCTACCGGGATGCTGGAGACCCAGTACTTC.